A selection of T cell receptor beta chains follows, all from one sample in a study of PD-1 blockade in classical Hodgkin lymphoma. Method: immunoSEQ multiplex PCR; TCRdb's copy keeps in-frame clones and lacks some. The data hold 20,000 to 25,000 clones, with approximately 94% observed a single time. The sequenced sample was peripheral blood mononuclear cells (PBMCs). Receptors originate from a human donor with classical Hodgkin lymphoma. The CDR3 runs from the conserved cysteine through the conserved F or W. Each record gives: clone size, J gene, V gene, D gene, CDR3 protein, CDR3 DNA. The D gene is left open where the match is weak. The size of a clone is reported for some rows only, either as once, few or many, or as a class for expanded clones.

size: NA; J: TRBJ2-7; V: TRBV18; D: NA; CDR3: CASSPGATYEQYF; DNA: TGTGCCAGCTCACCCGGGGCGACCTACGAGCAGTACTTC
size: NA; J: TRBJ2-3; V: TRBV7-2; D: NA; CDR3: CASSLLRGGFTDTQYF; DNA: TGTGCCAGCAGCTTACTTCGTGGGGGCTTCACAGATACGCAGTATTTT
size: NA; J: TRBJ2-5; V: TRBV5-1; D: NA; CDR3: CASSWGRRGQETQYF; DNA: TGCGCCAGCAGCTGGGGCCGGCGGGGTCAAGAGACCCAGTACTTC
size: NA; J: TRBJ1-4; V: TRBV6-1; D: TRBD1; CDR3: CASSVMSGTGGGEKLFF; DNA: TGTGCCAGCAGTGTGATGTCCGGGACAGGGGGCGGTGAAAAACTGTTTTTT
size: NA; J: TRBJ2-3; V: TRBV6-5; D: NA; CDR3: CASSYFDLVTDTQYF; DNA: TGTGCCAGCAGTTACTTCGACTTAGTCACAGATACGCAGTATTTT
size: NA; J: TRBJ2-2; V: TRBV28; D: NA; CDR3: CASSDEYNTGELFF; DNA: TGTGCCAGCAGTGATGAGTATAACACCGGGGAGCTGTTTTTT
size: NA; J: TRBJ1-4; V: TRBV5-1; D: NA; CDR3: CASSVGTNEKLFF; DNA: TGCGCCAGCAGCGTTGGAACTAATGAAAAACTGTTTTTT
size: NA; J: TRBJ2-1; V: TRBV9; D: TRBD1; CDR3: CASSGALGTGAYNEQFF; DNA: TGTGCCAGCAGCGGAGCGTTGGGGACAGGGGCCTACAATGAGCAGTTCTTC
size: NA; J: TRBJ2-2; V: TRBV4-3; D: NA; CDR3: CASSNREGIGELFF; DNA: TGCGCCAGCAGCAATCGAGAGGGGATCGGGGAGCTGTTTTTT
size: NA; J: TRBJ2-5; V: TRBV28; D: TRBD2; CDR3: CASSFWASGDQETQYF; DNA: TGTGCCAGCAGTTTTTGGGCTAGCGGGGACCAAGAGACCCAGTACTTC
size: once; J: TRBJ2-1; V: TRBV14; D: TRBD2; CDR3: CASSLVGGVSWNEQFF; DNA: TGTGCCAGCAGCCTGGTCGGGGGGGTTTCTTGGAATGAGCAGTTCTTC
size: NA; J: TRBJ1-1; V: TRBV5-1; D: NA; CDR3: CASSLAGGRLNTEAFF; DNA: TGCGCCAGCAGCTTGGCAGGTGGACGCCTAAACACTGAAGCTTTCTTT
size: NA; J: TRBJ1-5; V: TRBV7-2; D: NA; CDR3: CASSSDRNQPQHF; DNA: TGTGCCAGCAGTTCCGACCGGAATCAGCCCCAGCATTTT
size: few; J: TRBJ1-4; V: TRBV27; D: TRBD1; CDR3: CASSAGTGISGEKLFF; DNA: TGTGCCAGCAGTGCCGGGACAGGGATATCTGGAGAAAAACTGTTTTTT
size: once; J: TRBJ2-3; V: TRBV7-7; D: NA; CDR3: CASSFGGLDTQYF; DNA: TGTGCCAGCAGCTTTGGGGGGCTAGATACGCAGTATTTT